This T cell receptor (beta chain) was sequenced during a study of T cells after yellow fever vaccination. TCRdb re-analysed the 5' RACE reads in MiXCR, keeping a single row per CDR3 protein. The sample carries approximately 330,000 distinct CDR3 sequences, about an eighth recorded once. In its sample, this clonotype was seen a few times. V was trimmed by 5 bases and J by 8 bases, leaving 10 bases between them. CDR1 is SQVTM and CDR2 is ANQGSEA in the germline V gene. This CDR3 comprises 11 residues. The sample was CD4+ T cells sorted from PBMCs, taken 15 days after the yellow fever booster vaccination. The TCR originated in a young man who received the YFV17D yellow fever vaccine. The chain joins TRBV29-1 to TRBJ2-1; D not certain. The CDR3 DNA is TGCAGCGTTCACAAGGGCTATGAGCAGTTCTTC. This codes for CSVHKGYEQFF.